This TCR beta chain was documented in a study of control samples from healthy donors and cancer patients. Profiled with immunoSEQ multiplex PCR; TCRdb holds only in-frame clones, not every one. The profile shows 20,000 to 30,000 clones, almost 85% of them singletons. The CDR3 extends over 14 amino acids. Losses at the gene ends were 3 bases for V and 9 bases for J; bases not matched to a gene: 6. Per germline, CDR1 DFQATT and CDR2 SNEGSKA (reference sequence). The TCR comes from a woman aged 60-70 years with head and neck cancer. Sample: PBMCs. The gene calls are TRBV20-1 and TRBJ2-1; TRBD2 aligns across 12 bases. DNA of the CDR3: TGCAGTGCTAGTACGACTAGCGGGAGTGCTGAGCAGTTCTTC. Protein product: CSASTTSGSAEQFF.